A selection of T cell receptor beta chains follows, all from one sample in a study of shared clonotypes between healthy human individuals. The data were produced by immunoSEQ multiplex PCR, yet TCRdb's version contains in-frame clones alone and is incomplete. This table holds nearly 2 million clones, roughly 94% found once. Sequencing used naive CD8+ T cells sorted from blood. The receptors come from a man aged 18 to 30 in good health. Each CDR3 is given without its conserved first and last residue. Expanded clones get a size class; other rows say once, few or many, or leave the size out.

v_gene: TRBV4-1
abundance: NA
CDR3aa: ASSQVTGSYEQY

v_gene: TRBV6-1
abundance: once
CDR3aa: ASSERGSSYNEQF

v_gene: TRBV19
abundance: NA
CDR3aa: ASRLTSGSFNEQY

v_gene: TRBV9
abundance: NA
CDR3aa: ASSAEGTAQNIQY

v_gene: TRBV30
abundance: NA
CDR3aa: AWSVLASNEQF

v_gene: TRBV27
abundance: NA
CDR3aa: ASNPVTSSYNEQF

v_gene: TRBV11-2
abundance: NA
CDR3aa: ASSPPQGTYEQY

v_gene: TRBV7-6
abundance: NA
CDR3aa: ASSPGTGGLDEQY

v_gene: TRBV2
abundance: NA
CDR3aa: ASPPEGQVHYEQY

v_gene: TRBV7-9
abundance: once
CDR3aa: ASSPFSGRDEQF

v_gene: TRBV7-8
abundance: NA
CDR3aa: ASSFGLAGGPPYNEQF

v_gene: TRBV30
abundance: NA
CDR3aa: AWETGYLSDTQY

v_gene: TRBV9
abundance: once
CDR3aa: ASSPGSYNEQF

v_gene: TRBV6-1
abundance: NA
CDR3aa: ASSEGPNLVSYEQY

v_gene: TRBV5-1
abundance: NA
CDR3aa: ASTGRVYGYT

v_gene: TRBV19
abundance: NA
CDR3aa: ASRDWVRGNYGYT